Below, 24 T cell receptor beta chains from the same sample are listed, as sequenced in a study of T cell responses to AZD1222 COVID-19 vaccine. Clones were sequenced by immunoSEQ multiplex PCR, and TCRdb holds only the in-frame ones, with some missing. The table includes about 130,000 clones, 70% to 90% detected once. The sequenced sample was peripheral blood, obtained on day 0 of AZD1222 vaccination. The receptors come from an adult in good health.

The rearrangement uses TRBV3-1 (or the pseudogene TRBV3-2) and TRBJ1-2; 8 positions agree with TRBD1. V lost 4 bases to trimming and J lost 4 bases; unmatched junction nucleotides: 11. The germline V gene has CDR1 LGHDT and CDR2 YNNKEL (reference sequence). CDR3 length: 16 amino acids. The CDR3: CASSPKRTGLSYGYTF. The CDR3 bases are TGTGCCAGCAGCCCCAAACGGACAGGGCTAAGCTATGGCTACACCTTC.

The chain links TRBV5-1 to TRBJ1-1; 7 bases line up with TRBD1. Germline trimming cut 0 bases from V and 1 base from J; bases unmatched to any gene: 6. The V gene's germline CDR1 is SGHRS and CDR2 YFSETQ. The CDR3 runs 16 residues. The DNA for the CDR3 is TGCGCCAGCAGCTTGGCCACACAGGGGAGGAACACTGAAGCTTTCTTT. Its protein is CASSLATQGRNTEAFF.

This chain joins TRBV5-4 and TRBJ2-1; no clear D gene. Trimming took off 2 bases at V and 0 bases at J, with 9 bases between the two ends. The V gene's germline CDR1 is SGHNT and CDR2 YYREEE (reference sequence). This CDR3 comprises 15 residues. CDR3 protein: CASSFSGSSYNEQFF. CDR3 coding DNA: TGTGCCAGCAGCTTTTCTGGCAGCTCCTACAATGAGCAGTTCTTC. Drawing the rest from reference TRBV5-4 and TRBJ2-1, the complete variable domain is ETGVTQSPTHLIKTRGQQVTLRCSSQSGHNTVSWYQQALGQGPQFIFQYYREEENGRGNFPPRFSGLQFPNYSSELNVNALELDDSALYLCASSFSGSSYNEQFFGPGTRLTVL.

The CDR3 sequence is CASSSTGVGYTF. CDR3 nucleotides: TGTGCCAGCAGCTCTACAGGGGTCGGCTACACCTTC. V and J are TRBV5-4 and TRBJ1-2, with TRBD1 matching 7 bases. V lost 3 bases, J lost 8 bases, and 4 bases stayed unmatched. The germline CDR1 and CDR2 sequences are SGHNT and YYREEE (reference sequence). This CDR3 has 12 residues.

This clone was observed once. This chain connects TRBV6-4 to TRBJ1-2; D is uncertain. Germline V gene sequence: CDR1 MRHNA, CDR2 SNTAGT. This CDR3 has 14 residues. The V gene lost 3 bases and the J gene lost 7 bases, with 15 bases spanning the gap. CDR3 sequence: CASSDKGGGSGYTF. CDR3 coding DNA: TGTGCCAGCAGTGATAAGGGAGGAGGCTCTGGCTACACCTTC.

CDR3 DNA sequence: TGTGCCAGCAGTCTTAAGCGGGAAGAGACCCAGTACTTC. This sequence encodes CASSLKREETQYF. The chain combines TRBV28 with TRBJ2-5; possibly TRBD2 for D (6 bases). The germline V gene encodes CDR1 MDHEN and CDR2 SYDVKM. Trimming removed 5 bases from V and 3 bases from J, with 10 bases in between. This CDR3 has 13 amino acids. The whole variable domain, remainder taken from reference TRBV28 and TRBJ2-5, is DVKVTQSSRYLVKRTGEKVFLECVQDMDHENMFWYRQDPGLGLRLIYFSYDVKMKEKGDIPEGYSVSREKKERFSLILESASTNQTSMYLCASSLKREETQYFGPGTRLLVL.

V gene TRBV29-1 combines with J gene TRBJ2-5; D may correspond to TRBD1 or TRBD2 (6 bases each). CDR1 and CDR2 (germline): SQVTM, ANQGSEA. This CDR3 spans 13 amino acids. Deletions cut 6 bases from V and 5 bases from J, with 16 bases between. Here the CDR3 DNA reads TGCAGCGTACTGACGAGGGGGAGGGAGACCCAGTACTTC. Amino acid sequence: CSVLTRGRETQYF.

The table lists this clone with a few counts. The chain links TRBV2 to TRBJ2-2, with D uncertain. The germline V gene encodes CDR1 SNHLY and CDR2 FYNNEI. V lost 8 bases and J 6 bases, leaving 16 bases between the germline ends. There are 14 residues in the CDR3. CDR3 nucleotide sequence: TGTGCCAGCTCCAAAGGCGCTAGTGCCGGGGAGCTGTTTTTT. Translation gives CASSKGASAGELFF.

This clone was counted once. This chain joins TRBV9 and TRBJ2-3, with no clear D. The CDR3 spans 13 residues. V lost 4 bases to trimming and J lost 8 bases, with 14 bases between them. CDR1 and CDR2 from the germline V gene are SGDLS and YYNGEE. CDR3 sequence reads: CASSPPRLSTQYF. The CDR3 nucleotides read TGTGCCAGCAGCCCCCCCAGGCTAAGTACGCAGTATTTT.

This sequence joins TRBV27 and TRBJ2-1; TRBD1 matches 8 bases. V lost 2 bases, J lost 3 bases, and 3 bases stayed unmatched. The CDR3 runs to 15 residues. Germline CDR1 is MNHEY and CDR2 is SMNVEV (reference sequence). CDR3 loop: CASSLDRGSYNEQFF. CDR3 coding DNA: TGTGCCAGCAGTTTAGACAGGGGTAGCTACAATGAGCAGTTCTTC.

This chain connects TRBV18 to TRBJ2-7, with D possibly being TRBD2 (6 bases). The CDR3 extends over 15 amino acids. From germline, CDR1 is KGHSH and CDR2 LQKENI. Trimming stripped 4 bases from V and 2 bases from J, with 15 bases between. CDR3 DNA sequence: TGTGCCAGCTCACTAACCCGGGACTGGACCTACGAGCAGTACTTC. Its translation is CASSLTRDWTYEQYF.

The V call is TRBV11-2, the J call TRBJ2-5; TRBD2 agrees at 13 bases. CDR3 length: 15 residues. The V segment lost 5 bases and the J segment 7 bases; nucleotides outside the gene matches: 7. CDR1 and CDR2 (germline): SGHAT, FQNNGV. CDR3 bases: TGTGCCAGCAGCCCCGGGACTAGCGGGGCGGTGACCCAGTACTTC. Protein sequence: CASSPGTSGAVTQYF.

The chain combines TRBV27 with TRBJ1-5; possibly TRBD1 for D (6 bases). Deletions cut 5 bases from V and 4 bases from J, with 18 bases between. The CDR3 loop spans 16 amino acids. The germline CDR1 and CDR2 sequences are MNHEY and SMNVEV (reference sequence). The CDR3 region is CASSLSGGQGNQPQHF. The CDR3 DNA is TGTGCCAGCAGTCTCAGTGGGGGGCAGGGTAATCAGCCCCAGCATTTT.

The chain joins TRBV28 to TRBJ1-5; TRBD1 agrees at 9 bases. Germline V gene lookup returns CDR1 MDHEN and CDR2 SYDVKM. Trimming at V came to 6 bases and at J to 12 bases, leaving 12 bases not matched to a gene. The CDR3 length is 14 residues. The CDR3 DNA reads as TGTGCCAGCAGCGCCCGGGACAGGGCTCACTACCAGCATTTT. It translates to CASSARDRAHYQHF.

The rearrangement joins TRBV7-9 to TRBJ2-6; D remains ambiguous. The CDR3 has 15 residues. CDR1 is SEHNR and CDR2 is FQNEAQ in the germline V gene (reference sequence). Trimming took off 2 bases at V and 0 bases at J, with 5 bases between the two ends. In nucleotides, the CDR3 is TGTGCCAGCAGCTTACAAACCTCTGGGGCCAACGTCCTGACTTTC. Translation: CASSLQTSGANVLTF.

This clone was detected only once. The rearrangement uses TRBV6-5 and TRBJ1-6, with TRBD1 matching 8 bases. CDR1 and CDR2 from the germline V gene are MNHEY and SVGAGI. This CDR3 spans 13 amino acids. The trim removed 6 bases at V and 11 bases at J, leaving 6 bases unmatched. The CDR3 sequence is CASSLDRGAPLHF. CDR3 bases: TGTGCCAGCAGCTTAGACAGGGGTGCACCCCTCCACTTT.

This rearrangement joins TRBV7-7 to TRBJ2-5; TRBD2 agrees at 13 bases. Per germline, CDR1 SSHAT and CDR2 FNYEAQ (reference sequence). This CDR3 region has 21 residues. The V and J ends lost 0 bases and 1 base, in that order; junction bases with no gene match: 14. CDR3 nucleotide sequence: TGTGCCAGCAGCTTAGCGCGGGGGCCAGGGACTAGCGGGACCCGCCAAGAGACCCAGTACTTC. Translating it yields CASSLARGPGTSGTRQETQYF.

This chain joins TRBV2 and TRBJ1-5; a weak D match, TRBD1 (6 bases). Trimming shortened V by 6 bases and J by 3 bases, and 21 bases separated the two germline ends. CDR3 length: 17 amino acids. Germline CDR1 reads SNHLY; CDR2 reads FYNNEI. As DNA, the CDR3 is TGTGCCAGCAGCGAGGAGGGGGGGATAGTCAACAATCAGCCCCAGCATTTT. Protein sequence: CASSEEGGIVNNQPQHF.

The chain joins TRBV27 to TRBJ2-1; 13 nucleotides line up with TRBD2. This CDR3 is 16 amino acids long. Per the germline V gene, CDR1 is MNHEY and CDR2 is SMNVEV (reference sequence). Trimming took 5 bases from V and 7 from J; bases not matched to a gene: 8. CDR3 sequence (DNA): TGTGCCAGCAGTGTTACTAGCGGGAGGGCCATTAATGAGCAGTTCTTC. Amino acids: CASSVTSGRAINEQFF.

V is TRBV12-3 or TRBV12-4 and J is TRBJ1-5, with D perhaps matching TRBD1 (5 bases). Between the trimmed V and J ends, which lost 6 bases and 2 bases, there was a span of 8 bases. The CDR3 contains 13 residues. The CDR3 region is CASRRDGNQPQHF. CDR3 DNA sequence: TGTGCCAGCAGACGGGACGGCAATCAGCCCCAGCATTTT.

The V call is TRBV15, the J call TRBJ2-1; no clear D gene. Trimming shortened V by 1 base and J by 4 bases, and 5 bases separated the two germline ends. This CDR3 is 13 amino acids long. Germline V gene lookup returns CDR1 LNHNV and CDR2 YYDKDF (reference sequence). CDR3 loop: CATSRAGYNEQFF. CDR3 DNA: TGTGCCACCAGCAGAGCAGGTTACAATGAGCAGTTCTTC.

The chain uses TRBV3-1 (or the pseudogene TRBV3-2) and TRBJ2-3; D ambiguous. The CDR3 is 17 amino acids. From germline, CDR1 is LGHDT and CDR2 YNNKEL (reference sequence). Between the trimmed V and J ends, which lost 0 bases and 2 bases, there was a span of 15 bases. The CDR3 DNA follows: TGTGCCAGCAGCCAAGATTCTCAGGTCACTAACACAGATACGCAGTATTTT. It specifies CASSQDSQVTNTDTQYF.

V gene TRBV6-6 combines with J gene TRBJ2-7; D may match TRBD1 or TRBD2 (5 bases each). Germline V gene lookup returns CDR1 MNHNY and CDR2 SVGAGI (reference sequence). With 5 bases removed from V and 1 base from J, the gap between germline ends came to 21 bases. This CDR3 has 17 amino acids. CDR3 in DNA: TGTGCCAGCAGTCCCTCGGGGCTATCCCCAGCGTCCTACGAGCAGTACTTC. Encoded protein: CASSPSGLSPASYEQYF.

V and J are TRBV24-1 and TRBJ1-2, with 9 bases that match TRBD1. Trimming removed 3 bases from V and 5 bases from J; junction bases left unmatched: 3. Looked up from germline, CDR1 is KGHDR and CDR2 is SFDVKD. The CDR3 runs to 14 residues. CDR3 loop: CATSDPGTGYGYTF. The CDR3 DNA reads TGTGCCACCAGTGATCCCGGGACAGGGTATGGCTACACCTTC.